This T cell receptor beta chain was recovered during a study of Ad26.COV2.S vaccination and SARS-CoV-2 variants. Overall study context: Recipients of Ad26.COV2.S got it intramuscularly, once or twice 56 days apart. Findings and limits, study-wide: Greater spike-specific TCR breadth was seen in vaccine recipients than in placebo recipients. Total responses of T cells may have been underestimated by the analyses of TCR breadth and depth.

With respect to this clone: Antigen unknown.

The CDR3 length is 15 residues. Germline CDR1 SGHTA, CDR2 FQGNSA. With 6 bases removed from V and 5 bases from J, the gap between germline ends came to 17 bases. Indicated treatment: about 20 received Ad26.COV2.S at low or high dose, single or two shots; five or six received placebo; per-sample allocation not given. Specimen acquisition occurred on day 63 following the initial vaccine or placebo injection. Profiled with immunoSEQ multiplex PCR; TCRdb holds only in-frame clones, not every one. The sample records 350,000 to 450,000 clones, 92% being singletons. The sequence derives from a person aged 18-60 years who received the Ad26.COV2.S COVID-19 vaccine or a placebo. This sequence joins TRBV7-2 and TRBJ2-1, with D maybe TRBD2 (7 bases). The source was peripheral blood, collected in a trial of Ad26.COV2.S vaccine versus placebo. This CDR3 is CASRPNSGTHNEQFF. CDR3 nucleotide sequence: TGTGCCAGCAGACCAAACAGCGGGACACACAATGAGCAGTTCTTC.